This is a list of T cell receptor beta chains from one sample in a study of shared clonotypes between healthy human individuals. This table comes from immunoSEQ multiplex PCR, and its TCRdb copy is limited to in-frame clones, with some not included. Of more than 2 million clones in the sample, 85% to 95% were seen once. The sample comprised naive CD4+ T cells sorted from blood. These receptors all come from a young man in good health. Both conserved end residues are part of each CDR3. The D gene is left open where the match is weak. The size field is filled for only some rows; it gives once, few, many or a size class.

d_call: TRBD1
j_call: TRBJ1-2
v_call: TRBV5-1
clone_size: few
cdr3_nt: TGCGCCAGCAGCCCGACAGGGGACTATGGCTACACCTTC
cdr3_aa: CASSPTGDYGYTF

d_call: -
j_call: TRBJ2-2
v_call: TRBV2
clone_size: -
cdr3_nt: TGTGCCAGCACCCTCTTTAGGACCGGGGAGCTGTTTTTT
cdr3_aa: CASTLFRTGELFF

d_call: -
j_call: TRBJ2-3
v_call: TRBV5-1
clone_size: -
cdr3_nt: TGCGCCAGCAGTTCACCCTCGGCGCAGTATTTT
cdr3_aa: CASSSPSAQYF

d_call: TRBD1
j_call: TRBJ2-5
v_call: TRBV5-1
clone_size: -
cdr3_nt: TGCGCCAGCAGCACCACGACCGGGACAGGGGGCCAAGAGACCCAGTACTTC
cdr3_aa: CASSTTTGTGGQETQYF

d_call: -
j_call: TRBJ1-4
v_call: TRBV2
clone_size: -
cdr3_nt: TGTGCCAGCAGTGAGTTGGGGGCGAACCTGTTTTTT
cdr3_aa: CASSELGANLFF

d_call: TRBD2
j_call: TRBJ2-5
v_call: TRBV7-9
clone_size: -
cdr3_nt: TGTGCCAGCAGCTCAGCGGGAGATCGAGAGACCCAGTACTTC
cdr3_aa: CASSSAGDRETQYF

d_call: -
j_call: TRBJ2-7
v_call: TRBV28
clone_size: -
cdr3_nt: TGTGCCAGCAGTTTATATGAGGGCTCACCCTCCTACGAGCAGTACTTC
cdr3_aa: CASSLYEGSPSYEQYF

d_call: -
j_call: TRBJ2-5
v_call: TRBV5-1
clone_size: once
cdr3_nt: TGCGCCAGCAGCTTGGCGGGGGGACAGGAGACCCAGTACTTC
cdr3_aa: CASSLAGGQETQYF

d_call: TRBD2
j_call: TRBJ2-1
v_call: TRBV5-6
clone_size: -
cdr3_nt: TGTGCCAGCAGCCTTGGGACTAGCGGGCGATACAATGAGCAGTTCTTC
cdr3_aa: CASSLGTSGRYNEQFF

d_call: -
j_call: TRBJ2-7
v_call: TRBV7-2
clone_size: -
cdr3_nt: TGTGCCAGCAGCTTAGTAGCGGAAACCTACGAGCAGTACTTC
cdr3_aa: CASSLVAETYEQYF

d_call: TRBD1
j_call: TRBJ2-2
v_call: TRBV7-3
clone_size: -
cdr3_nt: TGTGCCAGCAGCTTAAGACAGGGGGGAAGCACCGGGGAGCTGTTTTTT
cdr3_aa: CASSLRQGGSTGELFF

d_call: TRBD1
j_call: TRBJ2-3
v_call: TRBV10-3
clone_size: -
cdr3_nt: TGTGCCATCAGTGGTGGGACAGGGGTCACAGATACGCAGTATTTT
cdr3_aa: CAISGGTGVTDTQYF

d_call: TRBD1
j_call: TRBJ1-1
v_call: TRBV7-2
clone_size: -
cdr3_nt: TGTGCCAGCAGCCTGAGGGGGCCGGTTGAAGCTTTCTTT
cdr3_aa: CASSLRGPVEAFF

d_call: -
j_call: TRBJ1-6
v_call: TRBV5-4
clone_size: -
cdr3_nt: TGTGCCAGCAGCTTGGGCTTTGGACAGAGAAGTTCCAATTCACCCCTCCACTTT
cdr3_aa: CASSLGFGQRSSNSPLHF

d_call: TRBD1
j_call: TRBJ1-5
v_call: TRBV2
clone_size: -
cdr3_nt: TGTGCCAGCAGACCGGGACAGGGATTTCAGCCCCAGCATTTT
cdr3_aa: CASRPGQGFQPQHF

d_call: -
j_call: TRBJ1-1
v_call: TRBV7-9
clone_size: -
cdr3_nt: TGTGCCAGCAGCCCGAGTTGGACGTCGGAAGCTTTCTTT
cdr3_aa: CASSPSWTSEAFF

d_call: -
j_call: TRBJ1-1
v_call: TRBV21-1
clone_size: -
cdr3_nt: TGTGCCAGCAGCTTACGGGGGATACTGAACACTGAAGCTTTCTTT
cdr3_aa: CASSLRGILNTEAFF

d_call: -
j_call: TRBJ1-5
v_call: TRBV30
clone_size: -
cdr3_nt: TGTGCCTGGGGCAGGGGAGGTCAGCCCCAGCATTTT
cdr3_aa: CAWGRGGQPQHF

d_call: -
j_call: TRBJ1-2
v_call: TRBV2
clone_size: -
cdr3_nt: TGTGCCAGCAGTGAAGCGCTTCGACGGAACTATGGCTACACCTTC
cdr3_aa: CASSEALRRNYGYTF

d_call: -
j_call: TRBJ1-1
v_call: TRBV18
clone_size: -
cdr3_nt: TGTGCCAGCTCACCAGGGGTAGGTACTGAAGCTTTCTTT
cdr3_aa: CASSPGVGTEAFF

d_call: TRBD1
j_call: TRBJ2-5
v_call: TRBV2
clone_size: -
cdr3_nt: TGTGCCAGCAGTGAAGGGACAGGGTGGCCCGGGGAGACCCAGTACTTC
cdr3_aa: CASSEGTGWPGETQYF

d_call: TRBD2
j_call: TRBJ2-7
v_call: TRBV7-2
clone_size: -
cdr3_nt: TGTGCCAGCAGCTTAAGTAGCGGGGAATACCACGAGCAGTACTTC
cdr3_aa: CASSLSSGEYHEQYF

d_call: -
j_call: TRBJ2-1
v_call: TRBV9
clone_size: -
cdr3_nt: TGTGCCAGCAGCGTATACGAGCCCTACAATGAGCAGTTCTTC
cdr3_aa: CASSVYEPYNEQFF

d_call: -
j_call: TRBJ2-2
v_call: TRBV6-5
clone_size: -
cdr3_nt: TGTGCCAGCAGGAGGGGGCAGGGAGGAACCGGGGAGCTGTTTTTT
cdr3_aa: CASRRGQGGTGELFF

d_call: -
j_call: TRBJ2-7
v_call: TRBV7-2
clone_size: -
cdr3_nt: TGTGCCAGCAGCTTAGATGCAGGGTACGAGCAGTACTTC
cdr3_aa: CASSLDAGYEQYF

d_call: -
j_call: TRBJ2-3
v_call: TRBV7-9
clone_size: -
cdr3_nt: TGTGCCAGCAGCTTAAGTCGAGGGGGTTCTAGCACAGATACGCAGTATTTT
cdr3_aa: CASSLSRGGSSTDTQYF